What follows describes a single T cell receptor beta chain. Relative to the germline gene, one junction end is altered; a read error may explain this. The sample belongs to a study of read filtering for tumor transcriptome and immune sequencing. For the study at large: 8 patients were R-ISS I, some 15 were R-ISS II, 7 were R-ISS III.

From 350 to 500 ng of RNA, a library with molecular barcoded alpha/delta and beta/gamma adaptors was made. One entry per CDR3 protein results from TCRdb running MiXCR on the reads. The sample includes about 40,000 distinct CDR3 sequences, over 9.5% seen only once; the top ten take about 38%. CDR3 length equals 15 residues. Germline CDR1 MDHEN, CDR2 SYDVKM. This receptor was obtained from a donor over 35 with multiple myeloma. The chain employs TRBV28 and TRBJ1-1; TRBD1 might be the D (5 bases). Sequencing input: a population of CD138-negative cells sorted from bone marrow. The CDR3 nucleotides read TGTGCCAGCGAGGGGAGTCCCGGTCCCGCGGGGAAAGCTCTCTTT. Encoded protein: CASEGSPGPAGKALF.